The clone carrying this T cell receptor (beta chain) showed up just a few times. A single base separates this from a much larger clone, so it may be a read error. Germline lookup yields CDR1 SGHRS and CDR2 YFSETQ. With V trimmed by 0 bases and J by 8 bases, 7 bases remained unmatched. The CDR3 has 15 residues. TCRdb re-called the 5' RACE reads with MiXCR, one entry per CDR3 protein. This sample has fewer than 10,000 distinct CDR3 sequences, with approximately 40% found just once. The receptor's source is a female donor with breast cancer. Sequencing input: tumor-infiltrating memory CD4+ T cells sorted from the breast tumor. The subset: memory CD4+ T cells, CD4+CD45RO+CD25-. V usage is TRBV5-1 and J usage is TRBJ2-3; 9 nucleotides align to TRBD2. The CDR3 DNA reads as TGCGCCAGCAGCTTGGCCTCGGCGCGGGGGGGTACGCAGTATTTT. Protein product: CASSLASARGGTQYF.